The rows below give T cell receptor beta chains drawn from one sample of a study of blood T cell repertoires in COVID-19. Clones were sequenced by immunoSEQ multiplex PCR, and TCRdb holds only the in-frame ones, with some missing. The sample includes 200,000 to 250,000 clones, about 84% of them seen just once. Sequencing input: PBMCs or T cells enriched from blood (not recorded which). These receptors were taken from a man in his 60s who had recovered from COVID-19. The CDR3 runs from the conserved cysteine through the conserved F or W. Fields, in order: clone size, D gene, V gene, J gene, CDR3 protein, CDR3 DNA. The D gene is left open where the match is weak. Clone size is stated in some rows and not others, as once, few, many or a class when expanded.

NA,NA,TRBV3-1/TRBV3-2,TRBJ2-5,CASSQLAYQETQYF,TGTGCCAGCAGCCAACTAGCGTACCAAGAGACCCAGTACTTC
NA,TRBD1,TRBV4-3,TRBJ1-5,CASSQGFGQGLVQPQHF,TGCGCCAGCAGCCAAGGTTTTGGACAGGGCCTTGTTCAGCCCCAGCATTTT
NA,NA,TRBV29-1,TRBJ1-1,CSVEFQGGTEAFF,TGCAGCGTTGAATTCCAGGGTGGAACTGAAGCTTTCTTT
NA,TRBD2,TRBV11-3,TRBJ2-3,CASSRSTTSASTDTQYF,TGTGCCAGCAGCCGAAGCACCACTAGCGCTAGCACAGATACGCAGTATTTT
NA,TRBD1,TRBV6-5,TRBJ1-1,CASTLDRATEAFF,TGTGCCAGCACACTGGACAGGGCGACTGAAGCTTTCTTT
NA,NA,TRBV5-1,TRBJ2-4,CASSSDPGARGKNIQYF,TGCGCCAGCAGCTCGGATCCGGGAGCGCGAGGCAAAAACATTCAGTACTTC
NA,NA,TRBV5-4,TRBJ2-5,CASSLSASATGETQYF,TGTGCCAGCAGCTTGTCGGCTAGCGCGACGGGGGAGACCCAGTACTTC
once,NA,TRBV7-5,TRBJ2-2,CARGGQGLTGELFF,TGTGCCAGGGGGGGACAGGGGTTAACCGGGGAGCTGTTTTTT
once,NA,TRBV6-4,TRBJ2-3,CASSESGLPTDTQYF,TGTGCCAGCAGTGAAAGTGGGCTCCCCACAGATACGCAGTATTTT
NA,TRBD2,TRBV19,TRBJ2-3,CASSIWGIGLGSSTDTQYF,TGTGCCAGTAGTATATGGGGAATCGGACTAGGATCTAGCACAGATACGCAGTATTTT
NA,TRBD1,TRBV6-6,TRBJ2-7,CASNPGQGRYEQYF,TGTGCCAGCAACCCGGGACAGGGACGCTACGAGCAGTACTTC
NA,NA,TRBV11-3,TRBJ2-3,CASSLGVNTQYF,TGTGCCAGCAGCTTAGGCGTAAATACGCAGTATTTT
NA,TRBD1,TRBV9,TRBJ2-1,CASSVTGTGFGEQFF,TGTGCCAGCAGCGTCACCGGGACAGGGTTCGGTGAGCAGTTCTTC
NA,TRBD1,TRBV6-1,TRBJ1-6,CASSVGQGAGRANSPLHF,TGTGCCAGCAGTGTGGGACAGGGGGCGGGGAGGGCTAATTCACCCCTCCACTTT
NA,TRBD1,TRBV18,TRBJ1-3,CASSRQGESGNTIYF,TGTGCCAGCTCACGACAGGGAGAATCTGGAAACACCATATATTTT
NA,NA,TRBV12-3/TRBV12-4,TRBJ2-7,CASSLLHGYEQYF,TGTGCCAGCAGTTTACTTCACGGCTACGAGCAGTACTTC
NA,NA,TRBV7-2,TRBJ2-5,CASSLVWGEETQYF,TGTGCCAGCAGCTTAGTCTGGGGGGAAGAGACCCAGTACTTC
NA,NA,TRBV7-9,TRBJ1-2,CAIIMQSSYGYTF,TGTGCCATCATCATGCAAAGCTCCTATGGCTACACCTTC
NA,NA,TRBV12-3/TRBV12-4,TRBJ1-1,CASSLIMNTEAFF,TGTGCCAGCAGTTTAATCATGAACACTGAAGCTTTCTTT
NA,TRBD1,TRBV2,TRBJ2-3,CASKKQGISTDTQYF,TGTGCCAGCAAGAAACAGGGGATTAGCACAGATACGCAGTATTTT
NA,NA,TRBV30,TRBJ1-4,CAWSIGTHQNEKLFF,TGTGCCTGGAGTATAGGGACACACCAGAATGAAAAACTGTTTTTT
NA,TRBD1,TRBV7-9,TRBJ1-1,CASSFEQGRGVNTEAFF,TGTGCCAGCAGCTTCGAACAGGGGCGCGGGGTGAACACTGAAGCTTTCTTT
NA,TRBD1,TRBV4-3,TRBJ2-6,CASSPDRGWGSGANVLTF,TGCGCCAGCAGCCCGGACAGGGGATGGGGCTCTGGGGCCAACGTCCTGACTTTC
NA,NA,TRBV6-1,TRBJ1-2,CASSEQGNYGYTF,TGTGCCAGCAGTGAACAGGGAAACTATGGCTACACCTTC
once,NA,TRBV11-3,TRBJ2-1,CASSTGTSFYNEQFF,TGTGCCAGCAGTACCGGGACAAGTTTTTACAATGAGCAGTTCTTC
NA,NA,TRBV9,TRBJ2-7,CASSVGGQVPPYEQYF,TGTGCCAGCAGCGTAGGGGGCCAGGTCCCCCCCTACGAGCAGTACTTC
NA,NA,TRBV24-1,TRBJ1-2,CATSDGGEVNTF,TGTGCCACCAGTGATGGGGGGGAAGTGAACACCTTC
NA,NA,TRBV5-6,TRBJ1-6,CASSLRGTDSPLHF,TGTGCCAGCAGCCTACGGGGGACGGATTCCCCCCTCCACTTT
NA,NA,TRBV5-1,TRBJ2-3,CASSLSGSTDTQYF,TGCGCCAGCAGCTTGAGCGGGAGCACAGATACGCAGTATTTT
NA,TRBD1,TRBV10-1,TRBJ2-7,CASSESTGQASEQYF,TGCGCCAGCAGTGAGTCTACCGGACAGGCCAGCGAGCAGTACTTC
NA,NA,TRBV27,TRBJ2-3,CASSRRGTDTQYF,TGTGCCAGCAGTCGAAGAGGCACAGATACGCAGTATTTT
NA,TRBD1,TRBV9,TRBJ2-7,CASSPWDRGYEQYF,TGTGCCAGCAGCCCCTGGGACAGGGGTTACGAGCAGTACTTC
NA,TRBD1,TRBV19,TRBJ1-2,CASSPTGGIWGYTF,TGTGCCAGTAGTCCGACAGGGGGTATATGGGGCTACACCTTC
NA,NA,TRBV25-1,TRBJ2-3,CASRSGTLTDTQYF,TGTGCCAGCAGATCCGGGACTCTCACAGATACGCAGTATTTT
NA,TRBD1,TRBV6-5,TRBJ2-5,CASTLRGPRETQYF,TGTGCCAGCACCCTAAGGGGGCCAAGGGAGACCCAGTACTTC
NA,NA,TRBV4-2,TRBJ2-2,CASSQVGTGELFF,TGTGCCAGCAGCCAAGTCGGGACCGGGGAGCTGTTTTTT
NA,NA,TRBV10-3,TRBJ1-2,CAISDLLGQNDANYGYTF,TGTGCCATCAGTGATTTACTAGGACAGAACGACGCTAACTATGGCTACACCTTC
NA,NA,TRBV10-2,TRBJ2-5,CASSYMRGETQYF,TGCGCCAGCAGCTATATGAGAGGAGAGACCCAGTACTTC
NA,NA,TRBV27,TRBJ1-6,CASSFPSPNSPLHF,TGTGCCAGCAGTTTTCCCTCCCCTAATTCACCCCTCCACTTT
NA,TRBD1,TRBV5-1,TRBJ2-5,CASSLGEGQGRQETQYF,TGCGCCAGCAGCTTGGGAGAGGGACAGGGAAGACAAGAGACCCAGTACTTC
NA,NA,TRBV10-1,TRBJ2-3,CASTAGYGGPDTQYF,TGCGCCAGCACTGCGGGTTACGGAGGGCCAGATACGCAGTATTTT
NA,NA,TRBV4-3,TRBJ1-6,CASSQDSGFSPLHF,TGCGCCAGCAGCCAAGATTCAGGGTTTTCACCCCTCCACTTT
NA,NA,TRBV12-5,TRBJ1-1,CASGSDRTNTEAFF,TGTGCTAGTGGTTCCGACAGGACGAACACTGAAGCTTTCTTT